This is a list of T cell receptor beta chains from one sample in a study of regulatory T cells in long-lasting Graves disease. MiXCR, run by TCRdb on the multiplex PCR reads, gives a single entry per CDR3 protein. The sample yields 580,000 or so distinct CDR3 sequences, more than 15% seen once. The sample also formed part of further work on T cells in Graves' hyperthyroidism and ophthalmopathy.

The source material was peripheral blood mononuclear cells (PBMCs), sampled at new diagnosis, from a patient treated with antithyroid drugs. All receptors derive from a man aged 18-30 years with Graves disease. CDR3s leave out the opening cysteine and the closing phenylalanine or tryptophan. Fields, in order: V gene, CDR3 protein.

TRBV18	ASSPLTLGTGTEGTGELF
TRBV30	AWSLRMNTEAF
TRBV6-1	ASTGQGKNKQF
TRBV20-1	SARTDREETQY
TRBV24-1	ATSDPGGQGVGELF
TRBV5-1	ASSPGLAGVTGELF
TRBV4-2	ASSQDPPGNQPQH
TRBV3-1	ASSPVGNQPQH
TRBV2	ASSSISMLERTDTQY
TRBV19	ASRETRSSYNEQF
TRBV30	AWSVGGLALQY
TRBV24-1	ATSDRDSSYEQY
TRBV2	ASTDFVQPQH
TRBV2	ASSEWSTSGSLTPTDTQY
TRBV11-2	ASSLGATGRYEQY
TRBV3-1	ASSRSRKTQY
TRBV12-3/TRBV12-4	ASYVGGWTEAF
TRBV11-1	ASSPRTLAGVGVTDTQY
TRBV30	AWSGQQATNEKLF
TRBV9	AGSVPTGGGGETQY
TRBV12-3/TRBV12-4	ASSSRTGVEAF
TRBV6-2/TRBV6-3	ASRPAMGEGPSDTQY
TRBV5-4	ASSARTGSSYEQY
TRBV11-2	ASSLDGGWGGYEQY
TRBV29-1	SVDKGASTEAF
TRBV30	AWTPGYRTTDTQY
TRBV3-1	ASSQVEGGPDTGELF
TRBV5-6	ASSHRFDEGLNTEAF
TRBV7-9	ASSPRRVWHKKAEAF